The 20 T cell receptor beta chains below all came from one sample that was sequenced in a study of blood T cell repertoires in COVID-19. TCRdb keeps only in-frame clones here, not all; method: immunoSEQ multiplex PCR. This sample carries about 250,000 clones, about four fifths of them seen once, and the ten largest clones take roughly 3.2%. Material for sequencing was PBMCs or T cells enriched from blood (not recorded which). Receptor source: a man aged 50 or older who had recovered from COVID-19.

The CDR3: CASRFLQGQPQHF. The CDR3 nucleotides read TGTGCCAGCAGGTTCCTGCAGGGTCAGCCCCAGCATTTT. The rearrangement joins TRBV28 to TRBJ1-5, with D perhaps TRBD1 (5 bases). The CDR3 length is 13 residues. Trimming cost V 6 bases and J 6 bases, with 12 bases left between them. Germline V gene sequence: CDR1 MDHEN, CDR2 SYDVKM. Filled out from reference TRBV28 and TRBJ1-5, the complete variable domain reads DVKVTQSSRYLVKRTGEKVFLECVQDMDHENMFWYRQDPGLGLRLIYFSYDVKMKEKGDIPEGYSVSREKKERFSLILESASTNQTSMYLCASRFLQGQPQHFGDGTRLSIL.

The chain carries TRBV28 and TRBJ2-7; TRBD1 matches 9 bases. The V segment lost 5 bases and the J segment 2 bases; nucleotides outside the gene matches: 7. Germline loops: CDR1 MDHEN, CDR2 SYDVKM. This CDR3 has 15 amino acids. Here the CDR3 DNA reads TGTGCCAGCAGTATCGGGACAGGGCTACCCTACGAGCAGTACTTC. It encodes CASSIGTGLPYEQYF.

This chain uses TRBV7-2 with TRBJ2-5; 15 bases match TRBD2. The CDR3 consists of 16 residues. The germline CDR1 and CDR2 sequences are SGHTA and FQGNSA. V shed 4 bases, J shed 1 base, and the junction held 1 base outside the gene matches. The CDR3 sequence: CASSWTSGGVQETQYF. The DNA for the CDR3 is TGTGCCAGCAGCTGGACTAGCGGGGGGGTCCAAGAGACCCAGTACTTC.

As for this clone: Other DNA sequences in this sample translate to the same CDR3. The rearrangement links TRBV19 to TRBJ1-1; no clear D gene. CDR1 LNHDA and CDR2 SQIVND come from the germline V gene (reference sequence). V lost 6 bases, J lost 3 bases, and 11 bases lay in between. This CDR3 has 13 amino acids. In DNA, the CDR3 is TGTGCCAGTAGATCGGAGGATTACACTGAAGCTTTCTTT. This translates into CASRSEDYTEAFF. Drawing the rest from reference TRBV19 and TRBJ1-1, the complete variable domain is DGGITQSPKYLFRKEGQNVTLSCEQNLNHDAMYWYRQDPGQGLRLIYYSQIVNDFQKGDIAEGYSVSREKKESFPLTVTSAQKNPTAFYLCASRSEDYTEAFFGQGTRLTVV.

This clone was counted only a few times. The chain employs TRBV6-6 and TRBJ2-7; tentatively, D is TRBD2 (5 bases). Trimming stripped 2 bases from V and 3 bases from J, with 5 bases between. CDR1 and CDR2 (germline): MNHNY, SVGAGI (reference sequence). The CDR3 sequence is 12 residues long. The DNA for the CDR3 is TGTGCCAGCAGTTACGAGGGCTACGAGCAGTACTTC. As protein: CASSYEGYEQYF.

This rearrangement joins TRBV9 to TRBJ1-6; D is possibly TRBD1 (6 bases). This CDR3 region has 15 residues. Germline assignment: CDR1 SGDLS and CDR2 YYNGEE. V was shortened by 4 bases and J by 4 bases, with 12 bases between the two germline ends. The CDR3 protein is CASSTTGQYNSPLHF. Here the CDR3 DNA reads TGTGCCAGCAGCACCACAGGGCAGTATAATTCACCCCTCCACTTT. Combining the CDR3 with reference TRBV9 and TRBJ1-6 gives the whole variable domain DSGVTQTPKHLITATGQRVTLRCSPRSGDLSVYWYQQSLDQGLQFLIQYYNGEERAKGNILERFSAQQFPDLHSELNLSSLELGDSALYFCASSTTGQYNSPLHFGNGTRLTVT.

V usage is TRBV5-1 and J usage is TRBJ1-2, with D perhaps matching TRBD1 (6 bases). Trimming stripped 2 bases from V and 0 bases from J, with 11 bases between. Per germline, CDR1 SGHRS and CDR2 YFSETQ. This CDR3 contains 15 residues. The CDR3 DNA reads TGCGCCAGCAGCTTACAGGGATCGGCTAACTATGGCTACACCTTC. Translated: CASSLQGSANYGYTF.

Here the CDR3 reads CASSFMTSGRSSYNEQFF. The CDR3 DNA reads as TGTGCCAGCAGCTTTATGACTAGCGGAAGGAGCTCCTACAATGAGCAGTTCTTC. V usage is TRBV7-2 and J usage is TRBJ2-1; 9 positions agree with TRBD2. The CDR3 totals 18 residues. V dropped 3 bases and J dropped 0; count of bases not matched to a gene: 9. The germline gives CDR1 SGHTA, CDR2 FQGNSA.

V usage is TRBV6-1 and J usage is TRBJ1-5; D not resolved. The V end lost 2 bases, the J end lost 11 bases, and 10 bases lay between the germline ends. Germline CDR1 MNHNS, CDR2 SASEGT. The CDR3 is 12 amino acids. This CDR3 reads CASSEPPSAQHF. DNA for the CDR3: TGTGCCAGCAGTGAACCCCCGTCAGCCCAGCATTTT.

This rearrangement joins TRBV7-2 to TRBJ2-3; perhaps TRBD2 as D (5 bases). Trimming left V 1 base short and J 7 bases short, with 6 bases between. Germline V gene data show CDR1 as SGHTA and CDR2 as FQGNSA. This CDR3 comprises 12 residues. The CDR3 is CASSLGEYTQYF. The CDR3 coding sequence is TGTGCCAGCAGCTTAGGGGAGTATACGCAGTATTTT.

This chain uses TRBV9 with TRBJ1-1, with a weak D call TRBD1 (5 bases). Germline CDR1 and CDR2: SGDLS and YYNGEE. The germline V and J ends were trimmed by 2 bases and 0 bases, with 14 bases remaining between them. The CDR3 loop spans 16 amino acids. The CDR3 DNA is TGTGCCAGCAGCGTGGAGGGGTCTGGTATGAACACTGAAGCTTTCTTT. As protein: CASSVEGSGMNTEAFF.

This chain joins TRBV11-3 and TRBJ2-2, with 9 bases aligning to TRBD1. Unmatched junction bases numbered 3, after V lost 6 bases and J lost 1 base. CDR3 size: 15 residues. Germline assignment: CDR1 SGHNT and CDR2 YENEEA. CDR3 residues: CASSWGQGNTGELFF. Here the CDR3 DNA reads TGTGCCAGCAGTTGGGGACAGGGGAACACCGGGGAGCTGTTTTTT.

The chain is built from TRBV5-1 and TRBJ2-2; the D gene is possibly TRBD2 (7 bases). This CDR3 is built from 17 residues. Germline CDR1 and CDR2: SGHRS and YFSETQ. Deletions cut 7 bases from V and 2 bases from J, with 21 bases between. The CDR3 nucleotides read TGCGCCAGCCGCTGGGCGGGGGCGAGGACTAACACCGGGGAGCTGTTTTTT. This codes for CASRWAGARTNTGELFF.

The V gene is TRBV5-1, the J gene TRBJ1-4; no clear D gene. This CDR3 region has 18 residues. Germline V gene data show CDR1 as SGHRS and CDR2 as YFSETQ. V dropped 4 bases and J dropped 0 bases, with 19 bases sitting between them. The CDR3 here is CASSPIGGRQTTNEKLFF. CDR3 nucleotide sequence: TGCGCCAGCAGCCCCATCGGTGGCAGACAAACAACTAATGAAAAACTGTTTTTT.

On this clone itself: At the DNA level, this CDR3 is encoded by other sequences in the same sample as well. This chain's CDR3 is CASSPREAGELFF. DNA of the CDR3: TGTGCCAGCTCACCACGGGAGGCCGGGGAGCTGTTTTTT. V and J are TRBV18 and TRBJ2-2; TRBD2 is a possible D gene (6 bases). CDR3 length: 13 amino acids. Trimming removed 1 base from V and 6 bases from J, with 6 bases in between. Germline assignment: CDR1 KGHSH and CDR2 LQKENI.

The chain couples TRBV5-8 to TRBJ2-2; 8 bases fit TRBD1. In germline, CDR1 is SGHTS, CDR2 YDEGEE. The trim removed 0 bases at V and 7 bases at J, leaving 11 bases unmatched. The CDR3 runs 17 residues. The CDR3 spells CASSLGVMDREDGELFF. In DNA form, the CDR3 reads TGTGCCAGCAGCTTGGGGGTCATGGACAGGGAAGACGGGGAGCTGTTTTTT.

This clone was observed a handful of times. The chain carries TRBV1 and TRBJ2-7; the D segment call TRBD1 is taken from the table without a DNA check. TRBV1 is deemed a pseudogene. The CDR3 covers 12 residues. This CDR3 is CTSSPKTYEQYF. The CDR3 bases are TGCACCAGCAGCCCTAAGACATACGAGCAGTACTTC.

This clone was seen more than once but under ten times. V gene TRBV19 combines with J gene TRBJ2-1; 7 bases match TRBD1. Trimming at V came to 1 base and at J to 8 bases, leaving 11 bases not matched to a gene. CDR3 length: 16 residues. Germline CDR1 is LNHDA and CDR2 is SQIVND (reference sequence). DNA of the CDR3: TGTGCCAGTAGTATAGTAGGGGGCAGGGTACAAGATGAGCAGTTCTTC. Translating it yields CASSIVGGRVQDEQFF.

This chain uses TRBV7-9 with TRBJ2-1; 7 positions match TRBD2. Germline V gene data show CDR1 as SEHNR and CDR2 as FQNEAQ (reference sequence). CDR3 size: 16 residues. V dropped 2 bases and J dropped 3; count of bases not matched to a gene: 7. The CDR3 spells CASSLMSGGDYNEQFF. CDR3 nucleotide sequence: TGTGCCAGCAGCTTAATGTCGGGGGGAGACTACAATGAGCAGTTCTTC.

The V gene is TRBV27, the J gene TRBJ2-7, with D hard to call. Looked up from germline, CDR1 is MNHEY and CDR2 is SMNVEV (reference sequence). V lost 2 bases to trimming and J lost 1 base, with 9 bases between them. CDR3 length: 14 amino acids. The CDR3 region has the DNA TGTGCCAGCAGTTTAGGGCAAGCATCCTACGAGCAGTACTTC. It is translated as CASSLGQASYEQYF.